This TCR beta chain was sequenced in a study of T cell repertoires in cytomegalovirus infection. There are many counts of this clonotype. Antigen specificity is unknown. MiXCR, run by TCRdb on the reads, gives a single entry per CDR3 protein. The data show fewer than 900,000 distinct CDR3 sequences, 25% to 30% seen once. Germline V gene lookup returns CDR1 SGDLS and CDR2 YYNGEE. The CDR3 loop spans 15 amino acids. V was trimmed by 3 bases and J by 6 bases, leaving 16 bases between them. The TCR originated in a human donor in good health (CMV status not recorded). Some clones in this sample may be carry-over from other donors' samples. The V and J genes are TRBV9 and TRBJ1-3; no firm D call. Sequencing used cultured CD8+ T cells from PBMCs, obtained from culture after CMV antigen stimulation. The CDR3 DNA is TGTGCCAGCAGCGGAGGGTCCGCAAGACAAAACACCATATATTTT. Residues: CASSGGSARQNTIYF. Looking up the rest from reference TRBV9 and TRBJ1-3 gives the full variable domain: DSGVTQTPKHLITATGQRVTLRCSPRSGDLSVYWYQQSLDQGLQFLIQYYNGEERAKGNILERFSAQQFPDLHSELNLSSLELGDSALYFCASSGGSARQNTIYFGEGSWLTVV.